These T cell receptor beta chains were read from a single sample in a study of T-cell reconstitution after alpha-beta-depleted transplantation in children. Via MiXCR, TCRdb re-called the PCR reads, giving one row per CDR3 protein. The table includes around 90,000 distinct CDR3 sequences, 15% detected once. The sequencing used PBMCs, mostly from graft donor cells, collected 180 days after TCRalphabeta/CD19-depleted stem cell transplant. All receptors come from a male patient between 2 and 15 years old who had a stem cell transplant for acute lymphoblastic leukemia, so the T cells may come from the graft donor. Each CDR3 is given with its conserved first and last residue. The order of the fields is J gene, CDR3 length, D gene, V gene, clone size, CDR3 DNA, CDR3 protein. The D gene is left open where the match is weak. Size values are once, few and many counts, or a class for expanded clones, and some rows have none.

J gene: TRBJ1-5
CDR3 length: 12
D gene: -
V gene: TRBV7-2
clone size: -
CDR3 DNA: TGTGCCAGCAGTATAGGGGTGCAGCCCCAGCATTTT
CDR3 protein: CASSIGVQPQHF

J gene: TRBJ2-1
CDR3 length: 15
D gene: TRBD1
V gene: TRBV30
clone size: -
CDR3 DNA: TGTGCCTGGAGGGCAGGGACAGGCCACTACAATGAGCAGTTCTTC
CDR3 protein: CAWRAGTGHYNEQFF

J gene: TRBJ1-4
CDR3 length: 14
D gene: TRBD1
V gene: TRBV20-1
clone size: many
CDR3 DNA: TGCAGTGCTCCCCACAGGGGGCAGAATGAAAAACTGTTTTTT
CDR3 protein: CSAPHRGQNEKLFF

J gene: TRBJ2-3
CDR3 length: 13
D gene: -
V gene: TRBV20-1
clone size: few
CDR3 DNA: TGCAGTGCTAGTCTACAGGGCCCAGATACGCAGTATTTT
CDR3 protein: CSASLQGPDTQYF

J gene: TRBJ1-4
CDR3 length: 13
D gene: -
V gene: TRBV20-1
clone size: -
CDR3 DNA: TGCAGTGCTAGAGTTGGGGTGGTGGAAAAACTGTTTTTT
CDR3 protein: CSARVGVVEKLFF

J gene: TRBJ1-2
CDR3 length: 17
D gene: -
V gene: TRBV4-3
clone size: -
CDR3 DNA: TGCGCCAGCAGCCAAGATATAGGGTTTTCGGGGGCCGAGGGCTACACCTTC
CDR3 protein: CASSQDIGFSGAEGYTF

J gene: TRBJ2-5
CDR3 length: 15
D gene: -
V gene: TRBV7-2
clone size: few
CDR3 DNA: TGTGCCAGCAGCCTCTTCGCGGGATCTCAAGAGACCCAGTACTTC
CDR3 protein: CASSLFAGSQETQYF

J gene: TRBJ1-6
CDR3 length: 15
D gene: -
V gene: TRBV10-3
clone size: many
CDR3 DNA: TGTGCCATCAGTTCCGAGGGACGGGCTAATTCACCCCTCCACTTT
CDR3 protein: CAISSEGRANSPLHF

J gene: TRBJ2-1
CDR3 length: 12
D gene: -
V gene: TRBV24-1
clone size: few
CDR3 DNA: TGTGCCACCGGAATTGGAGCCAATGAGCAGTTCTTC
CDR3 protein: CATGIGANEQFF

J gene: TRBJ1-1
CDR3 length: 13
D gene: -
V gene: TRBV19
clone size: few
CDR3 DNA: TGTGCCAGTACCAGAGGAGCAGCGGGTGAAGCTTTCTTT
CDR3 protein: CASTRGAAGEAFF

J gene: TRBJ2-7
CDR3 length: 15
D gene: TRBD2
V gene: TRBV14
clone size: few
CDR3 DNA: TGTGCCAGCAGCCAAGTAGCGGGGCGCTCCTACGAGCAGTACTTC
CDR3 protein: CASSQVAGRSYEQYF

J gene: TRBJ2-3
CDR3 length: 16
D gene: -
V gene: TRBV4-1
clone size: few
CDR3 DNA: TGCGCCAGCAGCCAAGATCCCGGGTCTCTCACAGATACGCAGTATTTT
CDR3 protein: CASSQDPGSLTDTQYF

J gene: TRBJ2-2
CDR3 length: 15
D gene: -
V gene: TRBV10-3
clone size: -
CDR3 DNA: TGTGCCATCACCCCGGGACAAGCGAACACCGGGGAGCTGTTTTTT
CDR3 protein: CAITPGQANTGELFF

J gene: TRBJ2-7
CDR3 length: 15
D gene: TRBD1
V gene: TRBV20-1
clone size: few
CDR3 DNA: TGCAGTGCGGGTCCGGGACAGGGTGGGCGATACGAGCAGTACTTC
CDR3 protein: CSAGPGQGGRYEQYF

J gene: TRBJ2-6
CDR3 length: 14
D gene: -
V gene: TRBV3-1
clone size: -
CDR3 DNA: TGTGCCAGCAGCCAACTCAGGGGGGCCAACGTCCTGACTTTC
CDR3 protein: CASSQLRGANVLTF

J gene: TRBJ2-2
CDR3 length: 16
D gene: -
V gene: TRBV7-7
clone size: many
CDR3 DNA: TGTGCCAGCAGCTTATTGTCCAGGGTGAACACCGGGGAGCTGTTTTTT
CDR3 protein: CASSLLSRVNTGELFF

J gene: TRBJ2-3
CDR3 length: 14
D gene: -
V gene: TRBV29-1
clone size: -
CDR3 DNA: TGCAGCGTTGAAGCTAACGGGCGCACAGATACGCAGTATTTT
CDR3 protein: CSVEANGRTDTQYF

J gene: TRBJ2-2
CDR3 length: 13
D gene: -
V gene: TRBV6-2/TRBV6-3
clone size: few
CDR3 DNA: TGTGCCAGCAGCGAAACGCGGCCCGGGGAGCTGTTTTTT
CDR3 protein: CASSETRPGELFF

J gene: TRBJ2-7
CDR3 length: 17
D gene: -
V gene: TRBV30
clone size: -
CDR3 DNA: TGTGCCTGGAGTGCCCGCCTCCGGTGGCAGGGGGGCTACGAGCAGTACTTC
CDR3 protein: CAWSARLRWQGGYEQYF

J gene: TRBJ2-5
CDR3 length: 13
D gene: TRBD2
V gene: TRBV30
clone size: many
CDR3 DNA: TGTGCCTGGAGTGTCGCGGGGGGAGGGACCCAGTACTTC
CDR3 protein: CAWSVAGGGTQYF

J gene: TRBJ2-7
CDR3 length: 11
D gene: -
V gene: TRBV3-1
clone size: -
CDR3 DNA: TGTGCCAGCAGCCATTTCTATAAGCAGTACTTC
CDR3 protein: CASSHFYKQYF

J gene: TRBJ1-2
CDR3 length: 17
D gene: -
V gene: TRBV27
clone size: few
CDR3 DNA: TGTGCCAGCAGTCCCGGGACGGTCACTTTGGGAAACTATGGCTACACCTTC
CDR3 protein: CASSPGTVTLGNYGYTF